Sequencing of this T cell receptor beta chain was carried out in a study of CD8 T cells in Susac syndrome. RNA was extracted with the RNeasy kit, and a quantity of roughly 0.5 to 1 ug was reverse transcribed using random hexamers. TCRdb called the immunoSEQ multiplex PCR reads again in MiXCR, with one record for every CDR3 protein. Among 200,000 or so distinct CDR3 sequences listed, nearly 97% were seen once. The CDR3 is 15 amino acids. The ends were cut back, 4 bases at V and 0 bases at J, with 12 bases in the middle. Germline V gene sequence: CDR1 SNHLY, CDR2 FYNNEI. The chain combines TRBV2 with TRBJ1-1, with D perhaps TRBD1 (6 bases). The material sequenced was CD4+ T cells from PBMCs. This sequence originates from a human donor with Susac syndrome. The CDR3 reads CASSVQGLVNTEAFF. DNA for the CDR3: TGTGCCAGCAGTGTCCAGGGGTTGGTGAACACTGAAGCTTTCTTT.